The source of this TCR beta chain is a study of cytomegalovirus exposure and HLA in healthy donors. The PCR made use of 60 Vbeta and 13 Jbeta primers. Generated by immunoSEQ multiplex PCR, the TCRdb table keeps only in-frame clones and is missing some. The table lists 150,000 to 200,000 clones, 60% to 85% of them singletons. This CDR3 has 14 amino acids. V was trimmed by 1 base and J by 7 bases, leaving 8 bases between them. Germline lookup yields CDR1 SGHTA and CDR2 FQGTGA. Study observations and caveats: Later on, a genetic analysis was performed. It linked a missense variant in DCLRE1C with V- and J-gene trimming of TCR beta. A later analysis, which compared TCR beta chains of equal frequency, found the HLA-associated ones more clonally expanded.

With regard to this clone: Its cognate antigen is unknown.

This TCR derives from a female donor in good health and CMV-seronegative. This rearrangement joins TRBV7-3 to TRBJ1-6; D remains unclear. Input material: PBMCs. The CDR3 region has the DNA TGTGCCAGCAGCTTAAAGTTTGGCAATTCACCCCTCCACTTT. It specifies CASSLKFGNSPLHF. Filled out from reference TRBV7-3 and TRBJ1-6, the complete variable domain reads GAGVSQTPSNKVTEKGKYVELRCDPISGHTALYWYRQSLGQGPEFLIYFQGTGAADDSGLPNDRFFAVRPEGSVSTLKIQRTERGDSAVYLCASSLKFGNSPLHFGNGTRLTVT.